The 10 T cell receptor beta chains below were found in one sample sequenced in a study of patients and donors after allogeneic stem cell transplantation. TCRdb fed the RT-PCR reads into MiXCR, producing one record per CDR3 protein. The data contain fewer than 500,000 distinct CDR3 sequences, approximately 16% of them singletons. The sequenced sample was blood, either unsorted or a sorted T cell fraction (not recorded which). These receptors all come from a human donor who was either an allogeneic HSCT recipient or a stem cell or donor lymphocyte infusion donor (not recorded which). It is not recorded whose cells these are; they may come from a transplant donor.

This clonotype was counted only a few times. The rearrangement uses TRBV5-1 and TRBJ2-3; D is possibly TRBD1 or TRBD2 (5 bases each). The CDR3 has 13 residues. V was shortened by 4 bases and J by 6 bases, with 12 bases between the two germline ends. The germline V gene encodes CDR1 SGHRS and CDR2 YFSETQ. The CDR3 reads CASSLEGWDTQYF. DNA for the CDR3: TGCGCCAGCAGCCTTGAGGGGTGGGATACGCAGTATTTT.

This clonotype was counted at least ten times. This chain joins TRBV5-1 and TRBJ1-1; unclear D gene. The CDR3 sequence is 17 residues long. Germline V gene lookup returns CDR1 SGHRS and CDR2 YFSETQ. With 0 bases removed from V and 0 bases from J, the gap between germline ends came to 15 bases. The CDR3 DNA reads TGCGCCAGCAGCTTGGCCGATAGAACGACCTTGAACACTGAAGCTTTCTTT. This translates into CASSLADRTTLNTEAFF.

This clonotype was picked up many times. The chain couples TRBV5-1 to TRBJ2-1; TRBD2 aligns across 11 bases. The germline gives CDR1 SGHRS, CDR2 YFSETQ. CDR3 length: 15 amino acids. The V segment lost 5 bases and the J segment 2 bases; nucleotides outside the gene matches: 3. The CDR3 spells CASRSGLAAYNEQFF. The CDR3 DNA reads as TGCGCCAGCAGGTCGGGACTAGCGGCCTACAATGAGCAGTTCTTC.

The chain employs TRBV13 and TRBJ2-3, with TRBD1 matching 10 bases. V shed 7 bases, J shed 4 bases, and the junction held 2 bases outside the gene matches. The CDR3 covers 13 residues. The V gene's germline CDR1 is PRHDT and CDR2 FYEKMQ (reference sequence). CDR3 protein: CASTGQGPDTQYF. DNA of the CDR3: TGTGCCAGCACGGGACAGGGGCCAGATACGCAGTATTTT. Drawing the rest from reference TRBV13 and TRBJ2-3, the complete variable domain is AAGVIQSPRHLIKEKRETATLKCYPIPRHDTVYWYQQGPGQDPQFLISFYEKMQSDKGSIPDRFSAQQFSDYHSELNMSSLELGDSALYFCASTGQGPDTQYFGPGTRLTVL.

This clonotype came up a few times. CDR3 nucleotides: TGCAGCGTTGATGGGGTAAAAAGGACTAGCGGGGGATCGTCTAGCACAGATACGCAGTATTTT. The encoded protein is CSVDGVKRTSGGSSSTDTQYF. The chain couples TRBV29-1 to TRBJ2-3; TRBD2 matches 13 bases. This CDR3 is built from 21 residues. V lost 3 bases, J lost 0 bases, and 18 bases stayed unmatched. Germline values: CDR1 SQVTM, CDR2 ANQGSEA.

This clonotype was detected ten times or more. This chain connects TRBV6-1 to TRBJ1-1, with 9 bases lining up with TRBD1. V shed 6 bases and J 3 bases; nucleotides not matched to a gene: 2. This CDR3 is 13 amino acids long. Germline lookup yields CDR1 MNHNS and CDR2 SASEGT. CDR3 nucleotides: TGTGCCAGCAGCGGACAGGGGTACACTGAAGCTTTCTTT. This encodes CASSGQGYTEAFF.

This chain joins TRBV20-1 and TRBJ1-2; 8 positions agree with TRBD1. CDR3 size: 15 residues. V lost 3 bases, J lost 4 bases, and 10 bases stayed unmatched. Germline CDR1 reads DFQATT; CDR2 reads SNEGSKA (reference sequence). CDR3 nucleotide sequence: TGCAGTGCTAGCCTCGGACAGGGCGGCTCCTATGGCTACACCTTC. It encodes CSASLGQGGSYGYTF.

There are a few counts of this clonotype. For the CDR3, the DNA is TGTGCCAGCACTACGACAGGGAGCGGCTACACCTTC. Amino acids: CASTTTGSGYTF. This chain links TRBV5-6 with TRBJ1-2; 7 bases are a match to TRBD1. CDR3 size: 12 residues. CDR1 is SGHDT, CDR2 YYEEEE, per germline. After removal of 6 bases from V and 8 bases from J, the junction contained 7 bases not matched to a gene.

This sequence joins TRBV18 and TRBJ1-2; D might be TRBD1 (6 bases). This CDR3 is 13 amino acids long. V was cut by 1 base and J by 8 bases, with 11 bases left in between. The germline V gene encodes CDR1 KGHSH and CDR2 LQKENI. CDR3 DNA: TGTGCCAGCTCACCACGCGACAGGAACGGCTACACCTTC. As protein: CASSPRDRNGYTF.

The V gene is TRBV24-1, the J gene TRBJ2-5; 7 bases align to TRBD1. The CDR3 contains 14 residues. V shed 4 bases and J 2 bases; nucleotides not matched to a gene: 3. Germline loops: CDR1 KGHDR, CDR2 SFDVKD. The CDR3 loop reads CATSDMGQQETQYF. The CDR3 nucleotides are TGTGCCACCAGTGACATGGGACAGCAAGAGACCCAGTACTTC.